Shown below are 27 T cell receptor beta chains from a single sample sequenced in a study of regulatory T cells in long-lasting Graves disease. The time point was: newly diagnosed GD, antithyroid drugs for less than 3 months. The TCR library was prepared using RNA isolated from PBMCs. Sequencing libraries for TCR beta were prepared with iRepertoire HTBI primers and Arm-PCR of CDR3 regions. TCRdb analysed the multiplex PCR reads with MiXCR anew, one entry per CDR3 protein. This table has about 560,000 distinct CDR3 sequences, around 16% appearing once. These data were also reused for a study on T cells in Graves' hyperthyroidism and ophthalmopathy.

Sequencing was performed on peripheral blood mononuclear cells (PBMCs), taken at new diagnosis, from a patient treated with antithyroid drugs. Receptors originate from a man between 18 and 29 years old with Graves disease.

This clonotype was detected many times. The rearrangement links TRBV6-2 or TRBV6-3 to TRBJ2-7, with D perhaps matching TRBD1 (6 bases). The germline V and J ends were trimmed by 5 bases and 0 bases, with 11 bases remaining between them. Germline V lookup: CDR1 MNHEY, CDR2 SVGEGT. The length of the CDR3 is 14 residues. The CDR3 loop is CASSTTGRSYEQYF. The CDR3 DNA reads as TGTGCCAGCAGTACGACAGGACGCTCCTACGAGCAGTACTTC.

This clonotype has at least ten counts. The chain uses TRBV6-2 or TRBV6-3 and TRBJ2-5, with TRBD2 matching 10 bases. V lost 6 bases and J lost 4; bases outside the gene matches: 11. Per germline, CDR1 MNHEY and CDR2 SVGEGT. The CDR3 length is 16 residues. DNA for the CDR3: TGTGCCAGCAGCTCCAGAAGCGGGAGGGCCTTAGAGACCCAGTACTTC. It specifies CASSSRSGRALETQYF.

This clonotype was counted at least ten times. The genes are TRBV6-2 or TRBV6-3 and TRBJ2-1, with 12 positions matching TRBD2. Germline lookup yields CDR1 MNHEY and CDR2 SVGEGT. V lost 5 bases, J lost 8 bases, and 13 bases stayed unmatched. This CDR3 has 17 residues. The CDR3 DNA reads TGTGCCAGCAGTCATCTCAGCCCGGGACTAGCGGGCGATGAGCAGTTCTTC. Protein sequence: CASSHLSPGLAGDEQFF.

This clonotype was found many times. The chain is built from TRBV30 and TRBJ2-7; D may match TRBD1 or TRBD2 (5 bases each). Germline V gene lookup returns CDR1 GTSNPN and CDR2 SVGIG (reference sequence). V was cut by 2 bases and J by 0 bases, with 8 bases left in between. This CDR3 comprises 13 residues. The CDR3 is CAWSRGNSYEQYF. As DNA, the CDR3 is TGTGCCTGGAGTCGGGGCAACTCCTACGAGCAGTACTTC.

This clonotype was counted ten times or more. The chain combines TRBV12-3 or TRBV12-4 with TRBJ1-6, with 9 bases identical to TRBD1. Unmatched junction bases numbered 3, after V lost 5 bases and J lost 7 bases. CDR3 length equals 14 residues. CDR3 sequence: CASSTGQGNSPLHF. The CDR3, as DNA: TGTGCCAGCAGTACCGGACAGGGGAATTCACCCCTCCACTTT.

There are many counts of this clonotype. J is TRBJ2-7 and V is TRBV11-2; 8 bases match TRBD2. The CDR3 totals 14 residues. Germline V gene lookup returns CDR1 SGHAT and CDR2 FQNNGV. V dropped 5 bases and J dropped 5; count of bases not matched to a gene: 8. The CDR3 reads CASSPPSGSDEQYF. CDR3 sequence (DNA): TGTGCCAGCAGCCCCCCGAGCGGGAGCGACGAGCAGTACTTC.

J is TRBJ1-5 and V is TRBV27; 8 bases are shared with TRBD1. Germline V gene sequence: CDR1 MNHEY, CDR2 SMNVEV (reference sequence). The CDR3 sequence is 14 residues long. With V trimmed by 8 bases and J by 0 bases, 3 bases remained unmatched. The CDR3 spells CASRTGSSNQPQHF. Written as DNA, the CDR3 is TGTGCCAGCCGGACAGGGAGTAGCAATCAGCCCCAGCATTTT.

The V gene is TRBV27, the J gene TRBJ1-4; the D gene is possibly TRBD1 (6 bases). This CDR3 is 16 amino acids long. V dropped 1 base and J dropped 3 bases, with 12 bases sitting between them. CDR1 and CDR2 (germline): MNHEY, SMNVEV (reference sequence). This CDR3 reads CASSLFQGPANEKLFF. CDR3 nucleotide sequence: TGTGCCAGCAGTTTATTCCAGGGGCCGGCTAATGAAAAACTGTTTTTT.

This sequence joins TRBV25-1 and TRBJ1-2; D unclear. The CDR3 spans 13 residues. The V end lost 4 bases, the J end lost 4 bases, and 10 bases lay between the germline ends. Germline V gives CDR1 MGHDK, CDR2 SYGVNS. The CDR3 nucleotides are TGTGCCAGCAGTGGATGGGAAAGCTATGGCTACACCTTC. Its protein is CASSGWESYGYTF.

The CDR3: CASSQPDQPQHF. The CDR3, as DNA: TGCGCCAGCAGCCAACCAGATCAGCCCCAGCATTTT. The V call is TRBV4-1, the J call TRBJ1-5; D not certain. The CDR3 has 12 amino acids. The germline gives CDR1 MGHRA, CDR2 YSYEKL. Trimming stripped 2 bases from V and 5 bases from J, with 4 bases between.

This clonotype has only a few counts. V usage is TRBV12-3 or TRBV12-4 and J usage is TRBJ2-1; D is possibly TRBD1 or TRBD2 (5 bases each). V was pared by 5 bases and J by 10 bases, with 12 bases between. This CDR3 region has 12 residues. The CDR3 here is CASSISGTEQFF. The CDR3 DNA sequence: TGTGCCAGCAGTATTTCCGGGACGGAGCAGTTCTTC.

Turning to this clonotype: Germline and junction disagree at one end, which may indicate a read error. The CDR3 DNA is TGCGCCAGCAGCTTGAGCCGCGGTGGGGGCACTGAAGCTCTCTTT. Its protein is CASSLSRGGGTEALF. J is TRBJ1-1 and V is TRBV5-1; D might be TRBD1 (6 bases). Germline lookup yields CDR1 SGHRS and CDR2 YFSETQ. The CDR3 is made up of 15 amino acids.

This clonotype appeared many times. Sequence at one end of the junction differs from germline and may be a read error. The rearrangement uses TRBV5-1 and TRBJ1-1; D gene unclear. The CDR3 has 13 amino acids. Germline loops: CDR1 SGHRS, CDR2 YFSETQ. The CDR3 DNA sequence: TGTGCCAGCAGCTTAACGGAGAACACTGAAGCTTTCTTT. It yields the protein CASSLTENTEAFF.

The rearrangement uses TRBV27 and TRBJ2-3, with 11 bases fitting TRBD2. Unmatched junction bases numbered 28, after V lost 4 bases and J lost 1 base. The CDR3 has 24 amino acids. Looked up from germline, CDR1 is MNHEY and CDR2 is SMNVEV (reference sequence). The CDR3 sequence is CASSSSGTSGRALTNRLRTDTQYF. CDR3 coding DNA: TGTGCCAGCAGTTCGTCCGGGACTAGCGGAAGAGCCTTGACTAACCGACTACGCACAGATACGCAGTATTTT.

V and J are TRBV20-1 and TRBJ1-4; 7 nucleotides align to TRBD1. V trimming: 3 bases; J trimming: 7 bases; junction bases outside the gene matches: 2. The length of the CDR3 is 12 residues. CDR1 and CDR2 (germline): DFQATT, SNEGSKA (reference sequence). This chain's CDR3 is CSASGTAEKLFF. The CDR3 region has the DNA TGCAGTGCTAGTGGGACAGCTGAAAAACTGTTTTTT.

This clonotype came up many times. Here the CDR3 DNA reads TGTGCCAGCTCTGTGGGGGGCCCAAGCACTGAAGCTTTCTTT. Translating gives CASSVGGPSTEAFF. V and J are TRBV9 and TRBJ1-1, with D tentatively TRBD1 (6 bases). The CDR3 sequence is 14 residues long. Germline V lookup: CDR1 SGDLS, CDR2 YYNGEE. Deletions cut 7 bases from V and 4 bases from J, with 17 bases between.

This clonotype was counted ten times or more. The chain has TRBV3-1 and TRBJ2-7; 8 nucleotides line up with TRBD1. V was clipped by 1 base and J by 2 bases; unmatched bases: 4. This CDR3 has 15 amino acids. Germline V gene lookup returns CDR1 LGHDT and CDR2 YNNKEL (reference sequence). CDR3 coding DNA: TGTGCCAGCAGCCAAGGGATACAGGGGGCCTACGAGCAGTACTTC. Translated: CASSQGIQGAYEQYF.

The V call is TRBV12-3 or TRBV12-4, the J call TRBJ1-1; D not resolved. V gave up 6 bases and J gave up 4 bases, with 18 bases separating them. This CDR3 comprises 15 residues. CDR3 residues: CASRPTESIFTEAFF. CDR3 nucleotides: TGTGCCAGCAGACCGACTGAGAGTATTTTCACTGAAGCTTTCTTT.

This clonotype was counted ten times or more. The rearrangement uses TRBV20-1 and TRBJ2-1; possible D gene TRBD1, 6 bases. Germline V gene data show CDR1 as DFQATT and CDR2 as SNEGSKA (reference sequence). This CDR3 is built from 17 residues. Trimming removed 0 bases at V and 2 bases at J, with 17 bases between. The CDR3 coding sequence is TGCAGTGCTAGAGATGGGTCCTATGGGGGCGCCTACAATGAGCAGTTCTTC. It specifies CSARDGSYGGAYNEQFF.

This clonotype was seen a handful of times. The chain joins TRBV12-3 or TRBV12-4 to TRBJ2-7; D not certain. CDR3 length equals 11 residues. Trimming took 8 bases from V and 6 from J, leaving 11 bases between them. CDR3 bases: TGTGCCAGCGGTGGCGCGGCCGAGCAGTACTTC. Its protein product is CASGGAAEQYF.

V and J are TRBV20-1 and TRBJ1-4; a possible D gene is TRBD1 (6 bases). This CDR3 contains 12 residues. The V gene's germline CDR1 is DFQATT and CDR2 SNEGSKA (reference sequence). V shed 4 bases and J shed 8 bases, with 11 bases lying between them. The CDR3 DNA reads TGCAGTGCTACAGGGGCGAGGGAAAAACTGTTTTTT. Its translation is CSATGAREKLFF.

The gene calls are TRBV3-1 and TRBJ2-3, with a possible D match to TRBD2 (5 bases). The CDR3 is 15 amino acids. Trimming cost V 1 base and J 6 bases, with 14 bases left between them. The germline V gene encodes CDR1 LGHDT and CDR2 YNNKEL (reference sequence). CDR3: CASSQVWNIADTQYF. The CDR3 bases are TGTGCCAGCAGCCAAGTCTGGAACATAGCGGATACGCAGTATTTT.

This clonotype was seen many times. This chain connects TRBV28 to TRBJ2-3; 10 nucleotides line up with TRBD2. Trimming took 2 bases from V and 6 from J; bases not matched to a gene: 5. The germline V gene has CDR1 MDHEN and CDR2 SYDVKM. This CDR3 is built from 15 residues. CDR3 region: CASSLSGRGFDTQYF. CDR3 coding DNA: TGTGCCAGCAGTTTAAGCGGGAGGGGTTTTGATACGCAGTATTTT. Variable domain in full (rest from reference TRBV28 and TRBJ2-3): DVKVTQSSRYLVKRTGEKVFLECVQDMDHENMFWYRQDPGLGLRLIYFSYDVKMKEKGDIPEGYSVSREKKERFSLILESASTNQTSMYLCASSLSGRGFDTQYFGPGTRLTVL.

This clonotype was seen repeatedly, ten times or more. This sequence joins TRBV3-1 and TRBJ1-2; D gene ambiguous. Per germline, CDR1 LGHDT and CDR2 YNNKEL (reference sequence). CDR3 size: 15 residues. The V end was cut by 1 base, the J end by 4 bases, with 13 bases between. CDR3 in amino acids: CASSQGSLRGYGYTF. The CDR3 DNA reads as TGTGCCAGCAGCCAAGGCAGTCTGCGGGGCTATGGCTACACCTTC. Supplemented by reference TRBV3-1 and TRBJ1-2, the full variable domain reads DTAVSQTPKYLVTQMGNDKSIKCEQNLGHDTMYWYKQDSKKFLKIMFSYNNKELIINETVPNRFSPKSPDKAHLNLHINSLELGDSAVYFCASSQGSLRGYGYTFGSGTRLTVV.

DNA of the CDR3: TGTGCCAGCAGCCTCCGGACAGGGGGGGATTATGAGCAGTTCTTC. Translating gives CASSLRTGGDYEQFF. J is TRBJ2-1 and V is TRBV27; 10 positions agree with TRBD1. Germline V gene data show CDR1 as MNHEY and CDR2 as SMNVEV (reference sequence). J was trimmed by 8 bases and V by 6 bases; bases with no gene match: 10. CDR3 length equals 15 residues.

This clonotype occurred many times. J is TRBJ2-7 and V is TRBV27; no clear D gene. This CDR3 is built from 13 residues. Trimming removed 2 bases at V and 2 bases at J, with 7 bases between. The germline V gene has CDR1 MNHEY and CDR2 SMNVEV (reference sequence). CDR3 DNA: TGTGCCAGCAGTTTAAAGCCTCCCTACGAGCAGTACTTC. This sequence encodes CASSLKPPYEQYF.

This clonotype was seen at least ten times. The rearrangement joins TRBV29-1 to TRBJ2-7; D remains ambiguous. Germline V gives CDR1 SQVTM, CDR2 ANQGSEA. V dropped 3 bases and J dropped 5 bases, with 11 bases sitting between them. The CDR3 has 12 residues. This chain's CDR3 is CSVDGFGNEQYF. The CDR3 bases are TGCAGCGTTGACGGATTTGGGAACGAGCAGTACTTC.